A selection of T cell receptor beta chains follows, all from one sample in a study of response to subunit inactivated influenza vaccine. TCRdb reprocessed the RT-PCR reads via MiXCR and lists one record per CDR3 protein. This table has around 760,000 distinct CDR3 sequences, about 14% appearing once. The input for sequencing was PBMCs from blood, taken 14 to 15 days before vaccination. The source is a man between 50 and 59 years old who received an inactivated influenza vaccine. The CDR3 runs from the conserved cysteine through the conserved F or W. The D gene is left open where the match is weak. Clone size, where shown, is once, few, many, or a class for clones that have expanded.

CASSQVGLAHYNEQFF,TRBJ2-1,TRBV3-1,.,.
CASRRDGTYEQYF,TRBJ2-7,TRBV5-1,.,few
CATRGGGEQYF,TRBJ2-7,TRBV10-3,.,few
CASSPDRFYGYTF,TRBJ1-2,TRBV12-3/TRBV12-4,.,few
CASSLEGGTIRNTGELFF,TRBJ2-2,TRBV11-2,.,few
CSVEGIGSGYTF,TRBJ1-2,TRBV29-1,.,.
CASTQAPKETQYF,TRBJ2-5,TRBV6-1,.,few
CASSLGSGPVRDTQYF,TRBJ2-3,TRBV7-3,.,.
CASSKGPGQAFF,TRBJ1-1,TRBV19,.,.
CASSPTSGGFTGELFF,TRBJ2-2,TRBV6-1,TRBD2,few
CASSQEGHLSKGGYTF,TRBJ1-2,TRBV4-3,.,.
CASSLLIIAGTNTGELFF,TRBJ2-2,TRBV28,.,many
CASSLGTGGTYGYTF,TRBJ1-2,TRBV2,TRBD1,few
CASSQGSREAQYF,TRBJ2-5,TRBV4-3,TRBD2,.
CSARDPTSGGILDEQFF,TRBJ2-1,TRBV20-1,TRBD2,many
CASRFTPQTNYGYTF,TRBJ1-2,TRBV5-5,.,few
CASSEGAGANVLTF,TRBJ2-6,TRBV12-3/TRBV12-4,TRBD1,many
CASSPVRSTYEQYF,TRBJ2-7,TRBV18,.,.
CASNRYRAPNQPQHF,TRBJ1-5,TRBV28,.,few
CASILGLAGARDEQYF,TRBJ2-7,TRBV12-3/TRBV12-4,TRBD2,.
CASSLSMGLAGVRNIQYF,TRBJ2-4,TRBV11-2,TRBD2,.
CASSLGGGELFF,TRBJ2-2,TRBV12-3/TRBV12-4,.,many
CASSFRTSGETQYF,TRBJ2-5,TRBV7-9,TRBD2,.
CASRLRSEQFF,TRBJ2-1,TRBV11-2,.,few
CSARGADIYEQYF,TRBJ2-7,TRBV20-1,.,.
CASSRLAEAFF,TRBJ1-1,TRBV12-3/TRBV12-4,.,few
CASSPRTGELHF,TRBJ1-6,TRBV7-9,TRBD1,.
CASSSTGKAYEQYF,TRBJ2-7,TRBV18,TRBD1,.
CASGYDGYNEQFF,TRBJ2-1,TRBV10-2,.,.
CSARRLAGLSSYNEQFF,TRBJ2-1,TRBV20-1,TRBD2,few
CASSYSNVEDEKLFF,TRBJ1-4,TRBV6-5,.,few
CASGLLTRNEAFF,TRBJ1-1,TRBV12-5,.,few
CASSSVYGYGYTF,TRBJ1-2,TRBV7-2,.,few
CASSPPLGTSGNQETQYF,TRBJ2-5,TRBV11-1,TRBD2,.
CAVGLAGNTDTQYF,TRBJ2-3,TRBV7-9,TRBD2,.
CASKWYGGSTDTQYF,TRBJ2-3,TRBV5-1,.,few
CASCRWAGGNTGELFF,TRBJ2-2,TRBV2,TRBD1,few
CASSLGTVSGGGSYKEQFF,TRBJ2-1,TRBV28,TRBD2,.
CASSLGQGSASVPYEQYF,TRBJ2-7,TRBV5-1,.,.
CASSLGAGAADTQYF,TRBJ2-3,TRBV7-9,TRBD2,many
CASSPEAASSGNTIYF,TRBJ1-3,TRBV18,.,.
CASSLEVQVADTQYF,TRBJ2-3,TRBV7-9,.,.
CASNLLGGTQYF,TRBJ2-3,TRBV5-5,.,.
CASRDNSNQPQHF,TRBJ1-5,TRBV28,.,few
CASSPGFSYNEQFF,TRBJ2-1,TRBV14,.,many
CATSRDRQLEQYF,TRBJ2-7,TRBV15,.,.
CASSASLAKNIQYF,TRBJ2-4,TRBV5-6,.,few
CAISAGSTNEKLFF,TRBJ1-4,TRBV10-3,.,few
CSATKGLVFTGELFF,TRBJ2-2,TRBV20-1,TRBD2,few
CARQGDSYEQYF,TRBJ2-7,TRBV30,.,.
CASSRRAAGGFGETYEQYF,TRBJ2-7,TRBV4-3,TRBD1,few
CASSLGMTTDPVGAQNF,TRBJ2-7,TRBV7-9,.,.
CASSKRVQDSYEQYF,TRBJ2-7,TRBV21-1,.,.
CASSPGQGAVNGGELFF,TRBJ2-2,TRBV5-1,TRBD1,few
CASSKGAPTIPYNEQFF,TRBJ2-1,TRBV15,TRBD1,.
CASAPRGPEAFF,TRBJ1-1,TRBV7-2,.,many
CASSARGTENTEAFF,TRBJ1-1,TRBV25-1,.,few
CASSQVVNGEQFF,TRBJ2-1,TRBV4-2,.,.
CASRGQGNIQYF,TRBJ2-4,TRBV12-3/TRBV12-4,TRBD1,many